The clone carrying this T cell receptor (beta chain) was found many times. Its target is not known. These data are taken from a study of identical twins. Template switching added a universal primer binding site, and final cDNA carried unique molecular identifiers. MiXCR, applied by TCRdb to the 5' RACE reads, yields one record per CDR3 protein. The sample records hundreds of thousands of distinct CDR3 sequences, about 12% being singletons. V shed 3 bases and J 6 bases; nucleotides not matched to a gene: 13. CDR3 length equals 16 residues. CDR1 SGHRS and CDR2 YFSETQ come from the germline V gene. Study-level points and caveats: Those out-of-frame alpha sequences shared by twins showed an excess of low generation probability. High-abundance cord blood beta clonotypes had fewer insertions; memory repertoires showed none. Cross-sectional statistical analysis was relied on for the conclusions, without the same donors being followed.

The sample was also linked to a second study, of yellow fever vaccine responses in identical twins.

V and J are TRBV5-1 and TRBJ1-1; 8 bases are a match to TRBD1. The origin of this receptor is a woman aged 18-29 years in good health. Sequences were obtained from CD8+ T cells sorted from blood. CDR3 loop: CASSSEVQGQEAEAFF. The CDR3 bases are TGCGCCAGCAGCTCCGAGGTCCAGGGACAGGAGGCTGAAGCTTTCTTT.